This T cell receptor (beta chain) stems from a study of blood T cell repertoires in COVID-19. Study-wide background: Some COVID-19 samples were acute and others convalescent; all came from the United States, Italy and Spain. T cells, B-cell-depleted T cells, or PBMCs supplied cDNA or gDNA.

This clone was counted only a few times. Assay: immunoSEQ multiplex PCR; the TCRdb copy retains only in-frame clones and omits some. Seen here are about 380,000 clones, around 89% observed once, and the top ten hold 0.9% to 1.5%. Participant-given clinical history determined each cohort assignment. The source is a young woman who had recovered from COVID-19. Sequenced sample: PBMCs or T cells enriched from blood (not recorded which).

For the CDR3, the DNA is TGCGCCAGCAGCGACCGGACAGGGGGACCGAACACTGAAGCTTTCTTT. This sequence encodes CASSDRTGGPNTEAFF. The V gene is TRBV5-1, the J gene TRBJ1-1, with 10 bases matching TRBD1. The V gene's germline CDR1 is SGHRS and CDR2 YFSETQ. The V segment lost 4 bases and the J segment 1 base; nucleotides outside the gene matches: 7. The CDR3 loop spans 16 amino acids.